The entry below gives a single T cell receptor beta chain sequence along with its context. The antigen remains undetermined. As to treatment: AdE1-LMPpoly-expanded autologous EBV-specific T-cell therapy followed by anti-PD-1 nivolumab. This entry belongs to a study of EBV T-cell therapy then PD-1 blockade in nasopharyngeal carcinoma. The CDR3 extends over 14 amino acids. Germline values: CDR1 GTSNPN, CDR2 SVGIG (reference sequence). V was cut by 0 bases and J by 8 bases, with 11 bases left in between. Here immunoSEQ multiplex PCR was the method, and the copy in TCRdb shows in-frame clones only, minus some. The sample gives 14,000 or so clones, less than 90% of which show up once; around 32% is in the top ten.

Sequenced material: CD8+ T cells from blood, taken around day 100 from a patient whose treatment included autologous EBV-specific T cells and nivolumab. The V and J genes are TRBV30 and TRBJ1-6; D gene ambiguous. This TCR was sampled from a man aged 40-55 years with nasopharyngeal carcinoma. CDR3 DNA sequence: TGTGCCTGGAGTGTACACGGCTACGATTCACCCCTCCACTTT. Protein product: CAWSVHGYDSPLHF.